This T cell receptor (beta chain) emerged from a study of blood T cell repertoires in COVID-19. The overall study: From the United States, Italy and Spain came samples of acute and convalescent COVID-19.

The V gene lost 1 base and the J gene lost 6 bases, with 9 bases spanning the gap. CDR1 is SEHNR and CDR2 is FQNEAQ in the germline V gene (reference sequence). The CDR3 is 13 amino acids. Original methodology: The authors estimated nucleated cell counts from reference gene primer amplification. Sequencing was performed with immunoSEQ multiplex PCR; in TCRdb, only in-frame clones are kept and a portion is missing. V and J calls plus clone size are reproduced from that table; the DNA served to infer D and trimming. In the table there are around 110,000 clones, roughly 90% of which are singletons. This rearrangement joins TRBV7-9 to TRBJ1-2; tentative D call: TRBD1 (5 bases). This clonotype was obtained from a man in his forties with active or convalescent COVID-19. The sample comprised peripheral blood. CDR3 DNA sequence: TGTGCCAGCAGCTTAGGACAGAGCCATGGCTACACCTTC. This encodes CASSLGQSHGYTF.